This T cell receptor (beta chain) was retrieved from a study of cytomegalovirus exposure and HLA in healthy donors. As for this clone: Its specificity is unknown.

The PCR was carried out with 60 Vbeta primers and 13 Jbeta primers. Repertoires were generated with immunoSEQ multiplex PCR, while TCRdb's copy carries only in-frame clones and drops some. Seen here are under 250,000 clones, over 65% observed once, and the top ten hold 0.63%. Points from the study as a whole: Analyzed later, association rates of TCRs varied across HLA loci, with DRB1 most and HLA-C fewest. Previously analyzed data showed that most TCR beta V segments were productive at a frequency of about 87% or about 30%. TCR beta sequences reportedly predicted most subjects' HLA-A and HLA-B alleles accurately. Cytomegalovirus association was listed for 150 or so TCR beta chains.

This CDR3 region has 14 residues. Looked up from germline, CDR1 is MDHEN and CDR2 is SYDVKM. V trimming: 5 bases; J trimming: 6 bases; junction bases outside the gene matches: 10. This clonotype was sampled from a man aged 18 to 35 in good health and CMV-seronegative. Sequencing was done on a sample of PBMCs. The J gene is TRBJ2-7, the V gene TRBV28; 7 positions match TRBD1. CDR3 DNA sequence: TGTGCCAGCAGTGAAACTCGACAGGGAGCCGAGCAGTACTTC. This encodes CASSETRQGAEQYF.